One and the same sample provided the 21 T cell receptor beta chains below, sequenced in a study of Tregs in tolerant kidney transplant recipients (dated by TCRdb to the late 2010s). Receptor amplification or capture employed the immunoSEQ multiplex PCR assay. The table comes from immuneACCESS by way of TCRdb, which keeps in-frame sequences with V and J called. Part of the clones is missing from these tables; in studies checked, under half for an unresolved V gene and the rest for unknown reasons. The sample records some 110,000 clones, almost 95% of which are singletons. Approximately 0.59% of the sample belongs to the ten largest clones. The sample taken for sequencing was CD4+ T cells from blood. The source of these receptors is a human donor in good health.

This chain connects TRBV18 to TRBJ2-5; maybe TRBD2 (5 bases). The germline gives CDR1 KGHSH, CDR2 LQKENI. Trimming took 1 base from V and 2 from J, leaving 11 bases between them. The CDR3 is made up of 15 amino acids. The CDR3 region is CASSPRASGQETQYF. DNA for the CDR3: TGTGCCAGCTCACCACGGGCCAGCGGACAAGAGACCCAGTACTTC.

The chain carries TRBV2 and TRBJ1-3; D gene unclear. CDR1 SNHLY and CDR2 FYNNEI come from the germline V gene. The V and J ends lost 6 bases and 2 bases respectively, with 5 bases between them. This CDR3 has 12 residues. This CDR3 is CASSGTGNTIYF. DNA of the CDR3: TGTGCCAGCAGCGGCACTGGAAACACCATATATTTT.

The rearrangement uses TRBV10-1 and TRBJ2-2, with D possibly matching TRBD1 (6 bases). Germline V lookup: CDR1 WNHNN, CDR2 SYGVQD (reference sequence). The CDR3 is 16 residues long. V lost 4 bases and J 1 base, leaving 13 bases between the germline ends. As DNA, the CDR3 is TGCGCCAGCAGTGGTGGGGCAGGGGTGAACACCGGGGAGCTGTTTTTT. Translated: CASSGGAGVNTGELFF.

The CDR3 sequence is CASSESPIGHQPQHF. The CDR3 nucleotides read TGTGCCAGCAGTGAATCTCCAATAGGGCATCAGCCCCAGCATTTT. This chain joins TRBV6-1 and TRBJ1-5; D is uncertain. V was clipped by 2 bases and J by 5 bases, with 13 bases between them. CDR3 length equals 15 residues. Germline CDR1 MNHNS, CDR2 SASEGT.

The chain combines TRBV15 with TRBJ2-1; the D is unclear. Per germline, CDR1 LNHNV and CDR2 YYDKDF (reference sequence). This CDR3 is built from 12 residues. With 4 bases removed from V and 4 bases from J, the gap between germline ends came to 5 bases. CDR3 protein: CATSTAYNEQFF. DNA of the CDR3: TGTGCCACCAGCACGGCGTACAATGAGCAGTTCTTC.

The genes are TRBV7-3 and TRBJ2-1; weak D call: TRBD2 (5 bases). This CDR3 region has 15 residues. The V gene's germline CDR1 is SGHTA and CDR2 FQGTGA. V lost 2 bases to trimming and J lost 2 bases, with 10 bases between them. Here the CDR3 reads CASSLGEPTYNEQFF. The DNA for the CDR3 is TGTGCCAGCAGCTTAGGGGAGCCTACCTACAATGAGCAGTTCTTC.

This sequence joins TRBV5-4 and TRBJ1-2; D may be TRBD1 (6 bases). The germline CDR1 and CDR2 sequences are SGHNT and YYREEE (reference sequence). Trimming took off 1 base at V and 9 bases at J, with 16 bases between the two ends. This CDR3 region has 14 residues. As DNA, the CDR3 is TGTGCCAGCAGCTTGCAGGGGAGGCGGTATCGCTACACCTTC. It yields the protein CASSLQGRRYRYTF. Full variable domain (remainder filled in from reference TRBV5-4 and TRBJ1-2): ETGVTQSPTHLIKTRGQQVTLRCSSQSGHNTVSWYQQALGQGPQFIFQYYREEENGRGNFPPRFSGLQFPNYSSELNVNALELDDSALYLCASSLQGRRYRYTFGSGTRLTVV.

The genes are TRBV4-2 and TRBJ2-3; D remains ambiguous. The length of the CDR3 is 18 residues. CDR1 is LGHNA, CDR2 YNFKEQ, per germline. Trimming shortened V by 3 bases and J by 5 bases, and 24 bases separated the two germline ends. CDR3 sequence (DNA): TGTGCCAGCAGCCAGTCTCGGCTCGGTCAAGGAGAGAAAGATACGCAGTATTTT. This translates into CASSQSRLGQGEKDTQYF.

The CDR3 is CATSSGGSNGELFF. CDR3 sequence (DNA): TGTGCCACCAGCAGCGGGGGGTCTAACGGGGAGCTGTTTTTT. The chain uses TRBV15 and TRBJ2-2; TRBD2 agrees at 7 bases. With V trimmed by 3 bases and J by 7 bases, 5 bases remained unmatched. CDR3 size: 14 residues. Germline CDR1 is LNHNV and CDR2 is YYDKDF (reference sequence).

This chain joins TRBV7-9 and TRBJ1-5; D remains unclear. Germline CDR1 is SEHNR and CDR2 is FQNEAQ (reference sequence). V was clipped by 5 bases and J by 11 bases, with 13 bases between them. This CDR3 contains 12 residues. The CDR3 region is CASSAGLWSQHF. The CDR3 DNA sequence: TGTGCCAGCAGCGCAGGCCTATGGTCCCAGCATTTT.

V usage is TRBV19 and J usage is TRBJ2-2, with 7 bases matching TRBD1. This CDR3 region has 16 residues. Germline values: CDR1 LNHDA, CDR2 SQIVND (reference sequence). V lost 1 base and J lost 1; bases outside the gene matches: 3. The CDR3 bases are TGTGCCAGTAGTATAGCGGCAGGGGGGAACACCGGGGAGCTGTTTTTT. Protein: CASSIAAGGNTGELFF.

This sequence joins TRBV7-2 and TRBJ1-3; D is undetermined. Per the germline V gene, CDR1 is SGHTA and CDR2 is FQGNSA. This CDR3 comprises 12 residues. The germline V and J ends were trimmed by 1 base and 6 bases, with 4 bases remaining between them. As DNA, the CDR3 is TGTGCCAGCAGCTTAGTCCCAAACACCATATATTTT. Its translation is CASSLVPNTIYF.

The CDR3 nucleotides read TGCGCCAGCAGCCCCCGGGGGTCTGGTACGCAGTATTTT. Translation: CASSPRGSGTQYF. The V gene is TRBV5-1, the J gene TRBJ2-3; a possible D gene is TRBD2 (6 bases). The CDR3 is 13 residues long. CDR1 is SGHRS, CDR2 YFSETQ, per germline. Trimming took 4 bases from V and 8 from J, leaving 14 bases between them.

The chain is built from TRBV30 and TRBJ1-2; 10 nucleotides line up with TRBD1. The CDR3 is 15 residues long. Trimming at V came to 3 bases and at J to 5 bases, leaving 9 bases not matched to a gene. Germline V gives CDR1 GTSNPN, CDR2 SVGIG (reference sequence). The CDR3 spells CAWSHRQGARYGYTF. The CDR3 DNA sequence: TGTGCCTGGAGCCATAGACAGGGGGCGCGGTATGGCTACACCTTC.

The V and J genes are TRBV13 and TRBJ1-5; D might be TRBD1 (5 bases). The CDR3 loop spans 16 amino acids. V lost 2 bases, J lost 2 bases, and 13 bases lay in between. The germline V gene has CDR1 PRHDT and CDR2 FYEKMQ (reference sequence). CDR3 in DNA: TGTGCCAGCAGCTTATCAAGGGGATTTGGCAATCAGCCCCAGCATTTT. Translation gives CASSLSRGFGNQPQHF.

Only one count was recorded for this clone. This sequence joins TRBV29-1 and TRBJ1-1; TRBD1 agrees at 12 bases. CDR1 is SQVTM, CDR2 ANQGSEA, per germline. The ends lost 5 bases at V and 4 bases at J; junction bases unmatched: 8. This CDR3 is built from 15 residues. CDR3 residues: CSVLGTGGLGTEAFF. For the CDR3, the DNA is TGCAGCGTTCTCGGGACAGGGGGCTTGGGCACTGAAGCTTTCTTT.

The V call is TRBV19, the J call TRBJ2-2; TRBD2 matches 7 bases. The ends lost 6 bases at V and 5 bases at J; junction bases unmatched: 6. CDR1 LNHDA and CDR2 SQIVND come from the germline V gene (reference sequence). The CDR3 has 14 residues. The CDR3 DNA sequence: TGTGCCAGTAGAAGAAGCGGGGTTACCGGGGAGCTGTTTTTT. Translated: CASRRSGVTGELFF.

The chain combines TRBV2 with TRBJ1-2; D is undetermined. This CDR3 spans 12 amino acids. V was pared by 4 bases and J by 8 bases, with 11 bases between. Germline assignment: CDR1 SNHLY and CDR2 FYNNEI. The DNA for the CDR3 is TGTGCCAGCAGTGTGGGAGTCGAGGGCTACACCTTC. It encodes CASSVGVEGYTF.

The chain is built from TRBV4-1 and TRBJ1-4; D is perhaps TRBD1 (5 bases). The CDR3 has 18 residues. V was cut by 1 base and J by 5 bases, with 20 bases left in between. Per germline, CDR1 MGHRA and CDR2 YSYEKL. CDR3 nucleotides: TGCGCCAGCAGCCAAGGAAGAGGGGTGATGGGCAAGAATGAAAAACTGTTTTTT. This codes for CASSQGRGVMGKNEKLFF.

CDR3 nucleotides: TGTGCCAGCAGCTTACTCACGACAGGGGGGTCTGGGGCCAACGTCCTGACTTTC. Amino acids: CASSLLTTGGSGANVLTF. The chain is built from TRBV11-1 and TRBJ2-6, with 9 bases lining up with TRBD1. This CDR3 contains 18 residues. V lost 2 bases to trimming and J lost 1 base; unmatched junction nucleotides: 6. The V gene's germline CDR1 is SGHAT and CDR2 FQDESV (reference sequence).

This clone came up a few times. This rearrangement joins TRBV5-1 to TRBJ1-5; D not resolved. Trimming left V 0 bases short and J 2 bases short, with 6 bases between. This CDR3 has 14 residues. CDR1 is SGHRS and CDR2 is YFSETQ in the germline V gene. CDR3 sequence: CASSLAGGNQPQHF. Here the CDR3 DNA reads TGCGCCAGCAGCTTGGCCGGCGGCAATCAGCCCCAGCATTTT.